Below are 29 T cell receptor beta chains sequenced from a single sample in a study of blood T cell repertoires in COVID-19. Only in-frame clones appear in the TCRdb table, and some are missing; sequencing was by immunoSEQ multiplex PCR. The profile covers 250,000 to 350,000 clones, with 80% to 90% appearing a single time and about 7.8% taken by the ten largest. The sample taken for sequencing was peripheral blood. The receptors shown here come from a woman aged 45 to 65 who had recovered from COVID-19.

The J gene is TRBJ2-2, the V gene TRBV7-3; D might be TRBD2 (5 bases). Germline assignment: CDR1 SGHTA and CDR2 FQGTGA. V dropped 5 bases and J dropped 6 bases, with 13 bases sitting between them. The CDR3 has 14 residues. CDR3 in amino acids: CASSVEFSAGELFF. CDR3 sequence (DNA): TGTGCCAGCAGCGTCGAATTTAGCGCCGGGGAGCTGTTTTTT. Full variable domain (outside the CDR3, taken from reference TRBV7-3 and TRBJ2-2): GAGVSQTPSNKVTEKGKYVELRCDPISGHTALYWYRQSLGQGPEFLIYFQGTGAADDSGLPNDRFFAVRPEGSVSTLKIQRTERGDSAVYLCASSVEFSAGELFFGEGSRLTVL.

The rearrangement links TRBV7-6 to TRBJ2-3, with D unresolved. CDR3 size: 12 residues. V was clipped by 5 bases and J by 0 bases, with 3 bases between them. Germline V gives CDR1 SGHVS, CDR2 FNYEAQ. The CDR3 here is CASSTSTDTQYF. The CDR3 region has the DNA TGTGCCAGCAGCACTAGCACAGATACGCAGTATTTT.

The rearrangement links TRBV5-4 to TRBJ2-7; D gene unclear. The CDR3 is made up of 15 amino acids. Trimming removed 2 bases from V and 0 bases from J, with 12 bases in between. Germline CDR1 SGHNT, CDR2 YYREEE (reference sequence). DNA of the CDR3: TGTGCCAGCAGCTTTGGTTCAGGAAGCTCCTACGAGCAGTACTTC. Protein product: CASSFGSGSSYEQYF. Looking up the rest from reference TRBV5-4 and TRBJ2-7 gives the full variable domain: ETGVTQSPTHLIKTRGQQVTLRCSSQSGHNTVSWYQQALGQGPQFIFQYYREEENGRGNFPPRFSGLQFPNYSSELNVNALELDDSALYLCASSFGSGSSYEQYFGPGTRLTVT.

The J gene is TRBJ2-5, the V gene TRBV30, with 13 bases lining up with TRBD2. Germline CDR1 and CDR2: GTSNPN and SVGIG (reference sequence). The J segment lost 5 bases and the V segment lost 4 bases, leaving 10 bases of the junction unmatched. The CDR3 consists of 16 residues. As DNA, the CDR3 is TGTGCCTGGACCCAGGGACTAGCGGGAATTCGGGAGACCCAGTACTTC. Encoded protein: CAWTQGLAGIRETQYF.

The gene calls are TRBV7-3 and TRBJ2-1; 11 bases are shared with TRBD2. The germline V gene has CDR1 SGHTA and CDR2 FQGTGA. The CDR3 covers 16 residues. The V gene end was trimmed by 1 base and the J gene end by 5 bases; junction bases not matched to a gene: 4. The CDR3 DNA follows: TGTGCCAGCAGCTTAATTGGGACTAGCGGAGACAATGAGCAGTTCTTC. Its translation is CASSLIGTSGDNEQFF.

This chain links TRBV27 with TRBJ2-5, with 8 bases fitting TRBD2. This CDR3 contains 14 residues. The V and J ends lost 1 base and 5 bases, in that order; junction bases with no gene match: 3. Germline lookup yields CDR1 MNHEY and CDR2 SMNVEV (reference sequence). The CDR3 is CASSLYRGGETQYF. CDR3 nucleotide sequence: TGTGCCAGCAGTTTATATCGCGGGGGGGAGACCCAGTACTTC.

The chain links TRBV2 to TRBJ2-2; D gene uncertain. The germline V gene has CDR1 SNHLY and CDR2 FYNNEI. The germline V and J ends were trimmed by 10 bases and 2 bases, with 11 bases remaining between them. The CDR3 extends over 13 amino acids. The CDR3: CATVEPNTGELFF. DNA for the CDR3: TGTGCCACCGTCGAGCCAAACACCGGGGAGCTGTTTTTT.

This chain connects TRBV18 to TRBJ2-7; TRBD2 agrees at 8 bases. Germline V gene data show CDR1 as KGHSH and CDR2 as LQKENI. There are 15 residues in the CDR3. Trimming at V came to 3 bases and at J to 4 bases, leaving 8 bases not matched to a gene. CDR3 DNA sequence: TGTGCCAGCTCACCGGCGGTAGCGGGGTTATACGAGCAGTACTTC. Protein: CASSPAVAGLYEQYF.

Details on this clone: The sample holds other DNA sequences that translate to the same CDR3. The V and J genes are TRBV19 and TRBJ2-7; a possible D gene is TRBD2 (6 bases). This CDR3 is built from 14 residues. V gave up 3 bases and J gave up 0 bases, with 9 bases separating them. CDR1 LNHDA and CDR2 SQIVND come from the germline V gene (reference sequence). The CDR3 loop is CASSMGLLSYEQYF. The DNA of the CDR3 is TGTGCCAGTAGTATGGGACTGCTCTCCTACGAGCAGTACTTC.

The rearrangement uses TRBV19 and TRBJ2-2; 10 bases fit TRBD2. The CDR3 runs to 19 residues. V trimming: 6 bases; J trimming: 6 bases; junction bases outside the gene matches: 19. CDR1 is LNHDA, CDR2 SQIVND, per germline (reference sequence). CDR3 coding DNA: TGTGCCAGTAGCCCATTCGGCAGAATTAATAGCGGGAGGCCCGGGGAGCTGTTTTTT. The encoded protein is CASSPFGRINSGRPGELFF.

The chain uses TRBV18 and TRBJ2-1, with TRBD2 matching 9 bases. Trimming cost V 2 bases and J 9 bases; bases outside gene matches: 5. CDR3 size: 14 residues. Per the germline V gene, CDR1 is KGHSH and CDR2 is LQKENI. The CDR3 DNA follows: TGTGCCAGCTCACCAGGCCTAGCGGGAACTGAGCAGTTCTTC. Protein: CASSPGLAGTEQFF.

This clone was found a few times. The chain uses TRBV19 and TRBJ1-2, with D possibly matching TRBD1 (5 bases). The CDR3 totals 14 residues. Trimming took 4 bases from V and 3 from J, leaving 12 bases between them. Per germline, CDR1 LNHDA and CDR2 SQIVND (reference sequence). Written as DNA, the CDR3 is TGTGCCAGTAGTACTCCAGGGCTGTACTATGGCTACACCTTC. This gives the protein CASSTPGLYYGYTF.

The chain recombines TRBV15 with TRBJ1-1; D is undetermined. V shed 3 bases and J shed 4 bases, with 21 bases lying between them. The CDR3 length is 17 residues. Germline loops: CDR1 LNHNV, CDR2 YYDKDF (reference sequence). The CDR3 DNA reads TGTGCCACCAGCAGGGTCGACATGGGGTTCGGGAGCACTGAAGCTTTCTTT. Translated, it gives CATSRVDMGFGSTEAFF. Full variable domain (outside the CDR3, taken from reference TRBV15 and TRBJ1-1): DAMVIQNPRYQVTQFGKPVTLSCSQTLNHNVMYWYQQKSSQAPKLLFHYYDKDFNNEADTPDNFQSRRPNTSFCFLDIRSPGLGDTAMYLCATSRVDMGFGSTEAFFGQGTRLTVV.

This clone was seen a handful of times. Other nucleotide sequences in the sample specify the same CDR3. This chain links TRBV20-1 with TRBJ1-2; a possible D gene is TRBD1 (6 bases). V lost 3 bases to trimming and J lost 8 bases, with 10 bases between them. The CDR3 consists of 11 residues. Per germline, CDR1 DFQATT and CDR2 SNEGSKA (reference sequence). The CDR3 DNA sequence: TGCAGTGCTAGCAGGGGCGGCGGCTACACCTTC. Translated: CSASRGGGYTF.

V and J are TRBV7-2 and TRBJ2-1, with D maybe TRBD2 (5 bases). CDR3 length equals 16 residues. Deletions cut 0 bases from V and 6 bases from J, with 15 bases between. CDR1 is SGHTA, CDR2 FQGNSA, per germline. Here the CDR3 DNA reads TGTGCCAGCAGCTTAGCGGGAGTTCCGCCGCGCAATGAGCAGTTCTTC. It translates to CASSLAGVPPRNEQFF.

In this sample, this clone turned up a few times. The chain has TRBV2 and TRBJ1-6; 9 bases are shared with TRBD1. In germline, CDR1 is SNHLY, CDR2 FYNNEI. V was pared by 4 bases and J by 7 bases, with 5 bases of the junction left unmatched. The CDR3 is 15 residues long. The CDR3 region is CASSVRTGDNSPLHF. As DNA, the CDR3 is TGTGCCAGCAGTGTTCGGACAGGGGACAATTCACCCCTCCACTTT.

To note about this clone: Other DNA sequences in this specimen translate into the identical CDR3. V usage is TRBV12-3 or TRBV12-4 and J usage is TRBJ2-7; maybe TRBD2 (5 bases). V dropped 6 bases and J dropped 4 bases, with 7 bases sitting between them. The CDR3 is 11 residues long. The DNA of the CDR3 is TGTGCCAGCAGCCGCGGGTACGAGCAGTACTTC. Its protein is CASSRGYEQYF.

The chain carries TRBV24-1 and TRBJ2-1; D remains unclear. Germline lookup yields CDR1 KGHDR and CDR2 SFDVKD. With 4 bases removed from V and 9 bases from J, the gap between germline ends came to 12 bases. This CDR3 spans 13 amino acids. The chain's CDR3 is CATSDHVSGEQFF. CDR3 sequence (DNA): TGTGCCACCAGTGACCATGTATCCGGTGAGCAGTTCTTC.

The chain employs TRBV5-4 and TRBJ2-7; 8 nucleotides match TRBD2. This CDR3 region has 14 residues. CDR1 is SGHNT and CDR2 is YYREEE in the germline V gene (reference sequence). With 0 bases clipped from V and 3 bases from J, the junction kept 2 bases outside the gene matches. CDR3 region: CASSLVAGSYEQYF. CDR3 coding DNA: TGTGCCAGCAGCTTGGTAGCGGGAAGCTACGAGCAGTACTTC.

This clone is a singleton in its sample. This rearrangement joins TRBV6-5 to TRBJ1-1; D is uncertain. CDR1 and CDR2 from the germline V gene are MNHEY and SVGAGI. The CDR3 spans 13 residues. Deletions cut 2 bases from V and 4 bases from J, with 8 bases between. The CDR3 coding sequence is TGTGCCAGCAGTTACCGCAGTGGCACTGAAGCTTTCTTT. This gives the protein CASSYRSGTEAFF.

This chain links TRBV30 with TRBJ1-5, with D maybe TRBD1 (5 bases). The CDR3 extends over 13 amino acids. Germline lookup yields CDR1 GTSNPN and CDR2 SVGIG (reference sequence). The V gene lost 2 bases and the J gene lost 5 bases, with 10 bases spanning the gap. The CDR3 DNA reads as TGTGCCTGGAGTTGGAGGGGCGATCAGCCCCAGCATTTT. Translation: CAWSWRGDQPQHF.

The chain recombines TRBV10-3 with TRBJ1-2; a possible D gene is TRBD1 (6 bases). CDR1 is ENHRY, CDR2 SYGVKD, per germline. CDR3 length: 13 amino acids. Trimming shortened V by 7 bases and J by 8 bases, and 17 bases separated the two germline ends. The CDR3: CAITGQPSYGYTF. For the CDR3, the DNA is TGTGCCATCACTGGACAGCCATCTTACGGCTACACCTTC.

V usage is TRBV9 and J usage is TRBJ2-5; 10 positions agree with TRBD2. Germline V gives CDR1 SGDLS, CDR2 YYNGEE. After removal of 0 bases from V and 0 bases from J, the junction contained 8 bases not matched to a gene. CDR3 size: 18 residues. CDR3 loop: CASSVGLAGAWYQETQYF. The DNA of the CDR3 is TGTGCCAGCAGCGTAGGGCTAGCGGGAGCGTGGTACCAAGAGACCCAGTACTTC. Filled out from reference TRBV9 and TRBJ2-5, the complete variable domain reads DSGVTQTPKHLITATGQRVTLRCSPRSGDLSVYWYQQSLDQGLQFLIQYYNGEERAKGNILERFSAQQFPDLHSELNLSSLELGDSALYFCASSVGLAGAWYQETQYFGPGTRLLVL.

The chain carries TRBV7-2 and TRBJ2-7; TRBD2 is a possible D gene (5 bases). The germline V gene has CDR1 SGHTA and CDR2 FQGNSA. The CDR3 runs 12 residues. Trimming removed 3 bases from V and 6 bases from J, with 9 bases in between. This chain's CDR3 is CASSLGALEQYF. The CDR3 DNA reads as TGTGCCAGCAGCTTGGGAGCTCTCGAGCAGTACTTC. The entire variable domain, with the rest obtained from reference TRBV7-2 and TRBJ2-7, is as follows: GAGVSQSPSNKVTEKGKDVELRCDPISGHTALYWYRQSLGQGLEFLIYFQGNSAPDKSGLPSDRFSAERTGGSVSTLTIQRTQQEDSAVYLCASSLGALEQYFGPGTRLTVT.

The rearrangement links TRBV11-2 to TRBJ1-6; D is unresolved. Germline-derived CDR1 and CDR2 are SGHAT and FQNNGV. The CDR3 is 14 residues long. The V end was cut by 4 bases, the J end by 4 bases, with 8 bases between. The CDR3 sequence: CASSSTEYNSPLHF. CDR3 bases: TGTGCCAGCAGCTCAACAGAATATAATTCACCCCTCCACTTT.

In this sample, this clone turned up many times. The chain couples TRBV30 to TRBJ2-3, with 9 bases matching TRBD2. The CDR3 runs 15 residues. CDR1 is GTSNPN and CDR2 is SVGIG in the germline V gene (reference sequence). V was pared by 4 bases and J by 2 bases, with 7 bases of the junction left unmatched. The DNA for the CDR3 is TGTGCCTGGAATCGGCTAGCGGGGAACACAGATACGCAGTATTTT. Its protein is CAWNRLAGNTDTQYF.

The chain is built from TRBV10-3 and TRBJ2-1; a weak D match, TRBD2 (5 bases). CDR1 and CDR2 (germline): ENHRY, SYGVKD. The CDR3 has 15 residues. V was shortened by 0 bases and J by 3 bases, with 9 bases between the two germline ends. The CDR3 here is CAISESWEYYNEQFF. CDR3 nucleotides: TGTGCCATCAGTGAGTCGTGGGAGTACTACAATGAGCAGTTCTTC.

The rearrangement joins TRBV19 to TRBJ2-4, with 7 bases that match TRBD1. The CDR3 runs 16 residues. The J segment lost 1 base and the V segment lost 3 bases, leaving 6 bases of the junction unmatched. Germline-derived CDR1 and CDR2 are LNHDA and SQIVND (reference sequence). Here the CDR3 reads CASSMGQLSAKNIQYF. The CDR3, as DNA: TGTGCCAGTAGTATGGGACAGTTAAGTGCCAAAAACATTCAGTACTTC.

The chain employs TRBV4-3 and TRBJ2-3, with TRBD2 as a possible D gene (5 bases). Trimming shortened V by 0 bases and J by 1 base, and 14 bases separated the two germline ends. Germline CDR1 LGHNA, CDR2 YSLEER. The CDR3 sequence is 17 residues long. The CDR3, as DNA: TGCGCCAGCAGCCAAGATTTATCACGGGGTGGCACAGATACGCAGTATTTT. It translates to CASSQDLSRGGTDTQYF.